The 18 T cell receptor beta chains given below trace back to one sample, sequenced in a study of cytomegalovirus exposure and HLA in healthy donors. Researchers ran the PCR with 60 Vbeta and 13 Jbeta primers. The method was immunoSEQ multiplex PCR; TCRdb's version includes in-frame clones alone and lacks a portion of them. The table has about 140,000 clones, around 80% seen once. Source material: PBMCs. The source of these receptors is a man younger than 30 in good health and CMV-seropositive.

The chain combines TRBV28 with TRBJ2-1; possibly TRBD1 for D (5 bases). CDR1 is MDHEN, CDR2 SYDVKM, per germline. V was pared by 4 bases and J by 10 bases, with 20 bases between. The CDR3 has 15 residues. As DNA, the CDR3 is TGTGCCAGCAGTTCTGCCGGACCGAAAGGGGCAGAGCAGTTCTTC. Translated, it gives CASSSAGPKGAEQFF.

V gene TRBV1 combines with J gene TRBJ2-1; the D call in the table, TRBD2, was not verified against the DNA. TRBV1 is marked as a pseudogene. This CDR3 comprises 16 residues. In nucleotides, the CDR3 is TGCACCAGCAGCCCCCGGATAGCGGGAGGTATAAATGAGCAGTTCTTC. Encoded protein: CTSSPRIAGGINEQFF.

The rearrangement joins TRBV7-2 to TRBJ2-3; the D gene is possibly TRBD2 (6 bases). Germline CDR1 reads SGHTA; CDR2 reads FQGNSA. The CDR3 loop spans 14 amino acids. With 5 bases removed from V and 6 bases from J, the gap between germline ends came to 15 bases. DNA for the CDR3: TGTGCCAGCAGCCAACTAGCCGGGCGGGATACGCAGTATTTT. This encodes CASSQLAGRDTQYF. Combining the CDR3 with reference TRBV7-2 and TRBJ2-3 gives the whole variable domain GAGVSQSPSNKVTEKGKDVELRCDPISGHTALYWYRQSLGQGLEFLIYFQGNSAPDKSGLPSDRFSAERTGGSVSTLTIQRTQQEDSAVYLCASSQLAGRDTQYFGPGTRLTVL.

The rearrangement uses TRBV14 and TRBJ2-7, with 9 bases aligning to TRBD2. The CDR3 extends over 16 amino acids. The V segment lost 1 base and the J segment 6 bases; nucleotides outside the gene matches: 10. Germline values: CDR1 SGHDN, CDR2 FVKESK. This CDR3 is CASSQAAGTSFVEQYF. The CDR3 region has the DNA TGTGCCAGCAGCCAAGCGGCCGGGACTAGCTTCGTCGAGCAGTACTTC.

The chain uses TRBV7-9 and TRBJ2-2, with D maybe TRBD2 (7 bases). The V and J ends lost 4 bases and 5 bases respectively, with 14 bases between them. CDR3 size: 15 residues. The germline CDR1 and CDR2 sequences are SEHNR and FQNEAQ (reference sequence). The CDR3 loop reads CASSWTGGRTGELFF. The DNA for the CDR3 is TGTGCCAGCAGCTGGACCGGGGGGCGAACCGGGGAGCTGTTTTTT.

This clone appeared once. The chain links TRBV27 to TRBJ2-7; no firm D call. In germline, CDR1 is MNHEY, CDR2 SMNVEV (reference sequence). V was trimmed by 6 bases and J by 0 bases, leaving 6 bases between them. This CDR3 is 12 amino acids long. The CDR3 DNA reads as TGTGCCAGCAGGCAGGTCTCCTACGAGCAGTACTTC. Its translation is CASRQVSYEQYF.

CDR3 DNA: TGTGCCAGCAGCTCGACAGGGGTGGGTCAGCCCCAGCATTTT. Its translation: CASSSTGVGQPQHF. This chain uses TRBV2 with TRBJ1-5; TRBD1 matches 8 bases. The CDR3 has 14 residues. The ends lost 6 bases at V and 6 bases at J; junction bases unmatched: 7. The germline CDR1 and CDR2 sequences are SNHLY and FYNNEI.

This clone was detected only a few times. The chain combines TRBV5-4 with TRBJ1-4, with TRBD1 matching over 7 bases. Trimming took 3 bases from V and 7 from J; bases not matched to a gene: 0. The CDR3 totals 12 residues. Per germline, CDR1 SGHNT and CDR2 YYREEE (reference sequence). The CDR3 sequence is CASSSGGEKLFF. DNA for the CDR3: TGTGCCAGCAGCTCAGGGGGTGAAAAACTGTTTTTT.

This clone was detected only a few times. The DNA of the CDR3 is TGTGCCAGCAGCCCGGGGACAGGGGCAAGCACAGATACGCAGTATTTT. Encoded protein: CASSPGTGASTDTQYF. The V gene is TRBV5-6, the J gene TRBJ2-3; 10 positions match TRBD1. V dropped 4 bases and J dropped 0; count of bases not matched to a gene: 5. The germline CDR1 and CDR2 sequences are SGHDT and YYEEEE. This CDR3 has 16 amino acids.

The chain has TRBV9 and TRBJ1-2, with D uncertain. The CDR3 runs 13 residues. The germline CDR1 and CDR2 sequences are SGDLS and YYNGEE. The germline V and J ends were trimmed by 3 bases and 1 base, with 7 bases remaining between them. This CDR3 reads CASSGGRNYGYTF. The CDR3 DNA reads as TGTGCCAGCAGCGGAGGTCGTAACTATGGCTACACCTTC.

This chain connects TRBV28 to TRBJ2-7; D is possibly TRBD2 (6 bases). Trimming took off 5 bases at V and 0 bases at J, with 17 bases between the two ends. This CDR3 region has 16 residues. Germline V lookup: CDR1 MDHEN, CDR2 SYDVKM. The CDR3 sequence: CASSPPQWRGSYEQYF. In DNA, the CDR3 is TGTGCCAGCAGTCCGCCACAATGGAGGGGCTCCTACGAGCAGTACTTC.

The chain carries TRBV28 and TRBJ2-1; 9 bases fit TRBD2. This CDR3 region has 13 residues. CDR1 and CDR2 (germline): MDHEN, SYDVKM. V lost 8 bases and J lost 10; bases outside the gene matches: 9. CDR3 amino acids: CASSSGRKREQFF. CDR3 coding DNA: TGTGCCAGCTCCAGCGGGAGGAAAAGGGAGCAGTTCTTC.

This rearrangement joins TRBV2 to TRBJ1-3; D unclear. V was trimmed by 11 bases and J by 0 bases, leaving 11 bases between them. The germline gives CDR1 SNHLY, CDR2 FYNNEI. The CDR3 totals 13 residues. CDR3: CASSGSSGNTIYF. CDR3 bases: TGTGCCTCCAGCGGAAGCTCTGGAAACACCATATATTTT.

In nucleotides, the CDR3 is TGTGCCAGCAGTCCAGGGATAGGGGAAAAACTGTTTTTT. It codes for CASSPGIGEKLFF. The V call is TRBV6-5, the J call TRBJ1-4, with a possible D match to TRBD1 (5 bases). V was shortened by 5 bases and J by 8 bases, with 12 bases between the two germline ends. In germline, CDR1 is MNHEY, CDR2 SVGAGI. The CDR3 covers 13 residues.

The chain has TRBV11-3 and TRBJ2-7; D is possibly TRBD2 (6 bases). The CDR3 has 17 residues. V dropped 4 bases and J dropped 5 bases, with 24 bases sitting between them. Germline V gene data show CDR1 as SGHNT and CDR2 as YENEEA. The CDR3 protein is CASSSCRRDARRNEQYF. The CDR3 nucleotides are TGTGCCAGCAGCTCATGCCGGCGGGACGCACGACGGAACGAGCAGTACTTC.

The rearrangement uses TRBV2 and TRBJ2-5, with TRBD2 matching 8 bases. V lost 5 bases to trimming and J lost 4 bases; unmatched junction nucleotides: 6. The germline CDR1 and CDR2 sequences are SNHLY and FYNNEI. There are 14 residues in the CDR3. This chain's CDR3 is CASSQTAGVETQYF. The CDR3 DNA follows: TGTGCCAGCAGTCAGACAGCGGGAGTAGAGACCCAGTACTTC.

The chain links TRBV18 to TRBJ2-1; 8 bases fit TRBD1. Germline V gene data show CDR1 as KGHSH and CDR2 as LQKENI. V lost 2 bases to trimming and J lost 9 bases; unmatched junction nucleotides: 9. CDR3 length: 15 amino acids. CDR3 residues: CASSPGPGGSGEQFF. The CDR3 DNA sequence: TGTGCCAGCTCACCAGGGCCAGGGGGCTCGGGTGAGCAGTTCTTC.

The J gene is TRBJ2-7, the V gene TRBV6-1; 12 nucleotides line up with TRBD2. Germline-derived CDR1 and CDR2 are MNHNS and SASEGT. The junction had 6 bases not matched to a gene; V was cut back by 4 bases and J by 5 bases. The CDR3 runs to 15 residues. This CDR3 is CASSGPSGRANEQYF. The CDR3 DNA sequence: TGTGCCAGCAGTGGGCCTAGCGGGAGGGCCAACGAGCAGTACTTC.